The entry below gives a single T cell receptor beta chain sequence along with its context. The antigen is not known. These data originate in a study of CXCR3-negative and CXCR3-positive naive CD8 T cells. Study information: Roughly 1.5 +/- 0.3 million TRB reads came from each library, giving about 130 million in total.

Study results and caveats: Comparably high diversity marked both naive subsets, whereas memory CD8+ cells had much lower diversity. Naive CXCR3-positive and CXCR3-negative cells shared TRBV-TRBJ usage; memory cells diverged. Naive cells that were CXCR3-positive had more hydrophobic TRB CDR3s (compared with CXCR3-negative naive cells).

Definition of naive CD8+ T cells rested on a CD45RO-CCR7+CD27+CD95- profile. Preparation of TRB cDNA libraries relied on 5' RACE carrying UMI labels. TCRdb re-called the 5' RACE reads; one entry per CDR3 protein, DNA not given. Its table lists about 89,000 distinct CDR3 sequences. This CDR3 comprises 14 residues. Germline-derived CDR1 and CDR2 are SEHNR and FQNEAQ (reference sequence). The sample comprised naive CXCR3+ CD8+ T cells from blood. Subset given: CD45RO-CCR7+CD27+CD95- naive CD8+ T cells expressing CXCR3 (TNR3+). The clonotype comes from a human donor in good health. Some clones in this sample may be carry-over from other donors' samples. The gene calls are TRBV7-9 and TRBJ1-1. The CDR3 loop reads CASSATDAYTGAFF.